A single sample gave rise to the 22 T cell receptor beta chains below, sequenced in a study of cytomegalovirus exposure and HLA in healthy donors. In the PCR, 60 Vbeta and 13 Jbeta primers were used. Here immunoSEQ multiplex PCR was the method, and the copy in TCRdb shows in-frame clones only, minus some. This sample's table has 70,000 to 100,000 clones. The sample comprised PBMCs. The receptor set was obtained from a man aged 18 to 29 in good health and CMV-seropositive.

The chain joins TRBV10-3 to TRBJ1-3; 9 nucleotides line up with TRBD1. The length of the CDR3 is 14 residues. Germline V gene lookup returns CDR1 ENHRY and CDR2 SYGVKD. Trimming cost V 10 bases and J 3 bases; bases outside gene matches: 7. The CDR3 region has the DNA TGTGCCACCACCCGGACAGGGGATGGAAACACCATATATTTT. Its protein product is CATTRTGDGNTIYF.

The rearrangement joins TRBV28 to TRBJ2-7, with D uncertain. The CDR3 loop spans 11 amino acids. The V and J ends lost 2 bases and 7 bases respectively, with 6 bases between them. Germline V lookup: CDR1 MDHEN, CDR2 SYDVKM. The CDR3 DNA sequence: TGTGCCAGCAGTTTAAACCGGGAGCAGTACTTC. It yields the protein CASSLNREQYF.

The chain recombines TRBV15 with TRBJ1-2; D is unclear. V was clipped by 5 bases and J by 3 bases, with 28 bases between them. The CDR3 is 19 residues long. Per germline, CDR1 LNHNV and CDR2 YYDKDF (reference sequence). The CDR3 DNA reads TGTGCCACCAGCGGAAACTGGGGAGAGGAGAGAAACTCTTACTATGGCTACACCTTC. Protein: CATSGNWGEERNSYYGYTF.

The chain combines TRBV28 with TRBJ2-6; D gene unclear. V dropped 9 bases and J dropped 1 base, with 4 bases sitting between them. This CDR3 is built from 12 residues. Germline V gene data show CDR1 as MDHEN and CDR2 as SYDVKM. The CDR3 DNA reads TGTGCCAGTCAGTCTGGGGCCAACGTCCTGACTTTC. It translates to CASQSGANVLTF.

The chain combines TRBV19 with TRBJ2-4; TRBD1 matches at 11 bases. The germline gives CDR1 LNHDA, CDR2 SQIVND (reference sequence). CDR3 length: 16 amino acids. The junction had 7 bases not matched to a gene; V was cut back by 3 bases and J by 6 bases. CDR3 DNA sequence: TGTGCCAGTAGTATTGGGACAGGGGGTCTCCTAAACATTCAGTACTTC. This gives the protein CASSIGTGGLLNIQYF.

The chain has TRBV6-1 and TRBJ2-7; D might be TRBD2 (6 bases). The CDR3 consists of 13 residues. Germline V gives CDR1 MNHNS, CDR2 SASEGT. V was clipped by 8 bases and J by 3 bases, with 14 bases between them. CDR3 residues: CASGRGLSYEQYF. CDR3 bases: TGTGCCAGCGGGCGGGGATTAAGCTACGAGCAGTACTTC.

The chain combines TRBV10-3 with TRBJ2-7, with 10 bases lining up with TRBD1. CDR3 length: 13 residues. Looked up from germline, CDR1 is ENHRY and CDR2 is SYGVKD. J gave up 3 bases and V 8 bases, and 4 bases lay outside the gene matches. The CDR3 protein is CAIQGTGDYEQYF. The CDR3 DNA sequence: TGTGCCATCCAGGGGACAGGGGACTACGAGCAGTACTTC.

The chain uses TRBV6-4 and TRBJ2-2; D gene unclear. Germline CDR1 is MRHNA and CDR2 is SNTAGT. CDR3 length: 13 amino acids. Trimming took off 6 bases at V and 6 bases at J, with 11 bases between the two ends. CDR3 residues: CASSNGVSGELFF. The CDR3 DNA reads as TGTGCCAGCAGCAACGGTGTTTCCGGGGAGCTGTTTTTT.

This chain joins TRBV6-1 and TRBJ1-1, with TRBD1 identical over 9 bases. J lost 1 base, V lost 0 bases, and 3 bases had no gene match. The V gene's germline CDR1 is MNHNS and CDR2 SASEGT. The CDR3 covers 16 residues. The CDR3 region is CASSEAEGQGNTEAFF. Written as DNA, the CDR3 is TGTGCCAGCAGTGAAGCGGAGGGACAGGGGAACACTGAAGCTTTCTTT.

The chain is built from TRBV15 and TRBJ2-1; 8 nucleotides match TRBD1. Germline CDR1 is LNHNV and CDR2 is YYDKDF (reference sequence). The CDR3 spans 12 residues. The ends lost 5 bases at V and 8 bases at J; junction bases unmatched: 2. For the CDR3, the DNA is TGTGCCACCAGCGGACAGGGTCATGAGCAGTTCTTC. Translation gives CATSGQGHEQFF.

The CDR3 sequence is CASSDSDRGNEQFF. The DNA for the CDR3 is TGTGCCAGCAGTGACTCGGACAGGGGGAATGAGCAGTTCTTC. V is TRBV6-4 and J is TRBJ2-1, with 10 bases matching TRBD1. The ends lost 0 bases at V and 7 bases at J; junction bases unmatched: 0. Germline V gene sequence: CDR1 MRHNA, CDR2 SNTAGT. This CDR3 is built from 14 residues.

This rearrangement joins TRBV5-6 to TRBJ1-2; D remains unclear. In germline, CDR1 is SGHDT, CDR2 YYEEEE. The CDR3 runs 14 residues. The V end was cut by 5 bases, the J end by 0 bases, with 11 bases between. The CDR3 DNA sequence: TGTGCCAGCAGTCGTCCGTCTTCTAACTATGGCTACACCTTC. Protein product: CASSRPSSNYGYTF.

The V call is TRBV7-9, the J call TRBJ2-4; D not certain. With 5 bases removed from V and 1 base from J, the gap between germline ends came to 12 bases. Germline-derived CDR1 and CDR2 are SEHNR and FQNEAQ (reference sequence). The CDR3 consists of 15 residues. CDR3 sequence (DNA): TGTGCCAGCAGCCAGGCGATTGGGGCCAAAAACATTCAGTACTTC. This sequence encodes CASSQAIGAKNIQYF.

The chain combines TRBV28 with TRBJ1-5; D perhaps matches TRBD1 (6 bases). V gave up 10 bases and J gave up 1 base, with 17 bases separating them. The CDR3 sequence is 15 residues long. Germline assignment: CDR1 MDHEN and CDR2 SYDVKM. The CDR3: CATTRGGGSNQPQHF. CDR3 nucleotides: TGTGCCACCACGCGAGGGGGGGGCAGCAATCAGCCCCAGCATTTT.

V gene TRBV6-5 combines with J gene TRBJ2-2, with a possible D match to TRBD2 (6 bases). The CDR3 covers 14 residues. Germline V gene lookup returns CDR1 MNHEY and CDR2 SVGAGI. V was clipped by 5 bases and J by 1 base, with 8 bases between them. The CDR3 is CASSKGLNTGELFF. As DNA, the CDR3 is TGTGCCAGCAGTAAGGGACTGAACACCGGGGAGCTGTTTTTT.

The chain recombines TRBV10-3 with TRBJ2-3, with D maybe TRBD2 (6 bases). The germline V gene encodes CDR1 ENHRY and CDR2 SYGVKD. V lost 0 bases and J lost 0, with 13 bases in between. This CDR3 has 17 residues. CDR3 DNA: TGTGCCATCAGTGAGTCTGACGCGGGGCGAAGCACAGATACGCAGTATTTT. Translation: CAISESDAGRSTDTQYF.

The chain couples TRBV6-1 to TRBJ1-1, with D possibly being TRBD1 (5 bases). Germline CDR1 reads MNHNS; CDR2 reads SASEGT. The V end was cut by 0 bases, the J end by 0 bases, with 14 bases between. CDR3 length equals 17 residues. The CDR3 protein is CASSEAGRGRMNTEAFF. The CDR3 nucleotides are TGTGCCAGCAGTGAAGCGGGGAGGGGCCGGATGAACACTGAAGCTTTCTTT.

J is TRBJ2-2 and V is TRBV9; 9 positions agree with TRBD1. J lost 7 bases, V lost 0 bases, and 4 bases had no gene match. Germline V gives CDR1 SGDLS, CDR2 YYNGEE. The length of the CDR3 is 15 residues. The CDR3 nucleotides read TGTGCCAGCAGCGTAGTGGACAGGGGTAGCGGGGAGCTGTTTTTT. It translates to CASSVVDRGSGELFF. Full variable domain (rest looked up from reference TRBV9 and TRBJ2-2): DSGVTQTPKHLITATGQRVTLRCSPRSGDLSVYWYQQSLDQGLQFLIQYYNGEERAKGNILERFSAQQFPDLHSELNLSSLELGDSALYFCASSVVDRGSGELFFGEGSRLTVL.

The rearrangement joins TRBV18 to TRBJ1-1; 7 bases align to TRBD1. The CDR3 covers 13 residues. The V gene end was trimmed by 6 bases and the J gene end by 7 bases; junction bases not matched to a gene: 8. Germline V CDR1 and CDR2: KGHSH, LQKENI. The chain's CDR3 is CASSHDREDEAFF. The CDR3 DNA reads as TGTGCCAGCTCCCACGACAGGGAGGATGAAGCTTTCTTT.

The V call is TRBV5-4, the J call TRBJ2-2; the match to TRBD2 covers 14 bases. CDR3 length: 18 residues. Losses at the gene ends were 0 bases for V and 6 bases for J; bases not matched to a gene: 7. CDR1 and CDR2 from the germline V gene are SGHNT and YYREEE (reference sequence). CDR3 bases: TGTGCCAGCAGCTTGGGGACTAGCGGGGGGTATTCGGCCGGGGAGCTGTTTTTT. Amino acid sequence: CASSLGTSGGYSAGELFF.

This chain joins TRBV7-9 and TRBJ2-7; maybe TRBD1 (5 bases). The germline V gene has CDR1 SEHNR and CDR2 FQNEAQ (reference sequence). V lost 10 bases, J lost 2 bases, and 18 bases lay in between. The length of the CDR3 is 14 residues. The CDR3 DNA reads TGTGCCACCCAGGGCAATGTGGACCCCTACGAGCAGTACTTC. Protein sequence: CATQGNVDPYEQYF.

The gene calls are TRBV5-6 and TRBJ2-1, with 9 bases identical to TRBD2. J lost 6 bases, V lost 6 bases, and 7 bases had no gene match. Germline assignment: CDR1 SGHDT and CDR2 YYEEEE. The CDR3 is 14 amino acids. This CDR3 reads CASTGTSNPNEQFF. CDR3 coding DNA: TGTGCCAGCACCGGGACTAGCAACCCCAATGAGCAGTTCTTC.